This entry describes one T cell receptor beta chain. CDR1 and CDR2 (germline): SEHNR, FQNEAQ (reference sequence). The CDR3 totals 18 residues. V was cut by 2 bases and J by 4 bases, with 21 bases left in between. These data belong to a study of cytomegalovirus exposure and HLA in healthy donors. Primers included in the PCR were 60 Vbeta and 13 Jbeta primers. Assay used: immunoSEQ multiplex PCR; TCRdb lists only in-frame clones, some missing. The sample includes about 140,000 clones, roughly 77% of them seen just once. Sequencing was carried out using PBMCs. This TCR was sampled from a man younger than 30 in good health and CMV-seropositive. The genes are TRBV7-9 and TRBJ2-1; D call uncertain. The CDR3, as DNA: TGTGCCAGCAGCTTAAGTCAGAGTCCGGGTCTTAAGTACAATGAGCAGTTCTTC. This sequence encodes CASSLSQSPGLKYNEQFF.